This TCR beta chain appears in the sequencing data of a study of graft-versus-host responses after intestinal transplantation. Study details: In this cohort, recipients had multivisceral, liver-intestinal, or isolated intestinal transplants.

On this clone itself: Its antigen is still unknown.

The CDR3 has 14 amino acids. Germline V CDR1 and CDR2: SNHLY, FYNNEI. V was shortened by 4 bases and J by 2 bases, with 9 bases between the two germline ends. Assay used: immunoSEQ multiplex PCR; TCRdb lists only in-frame clones, some missing. This table has some 79,000 clones, roughly 91% appearing once. Study conclusions and caveats: The authors found GvH clones in recipient marrow, some appearing first in ileum or blood. Allograft clonal ratios (graft-versus-host to host-versus-graft) were high in patients who had graft-donor T cell macrochimerism. Association was observed between peak circulating GvH clone levels and early post-transplant HvG declines.

The sequence derives from a human donor who received an intestinal transplant. The chain couples TRBV2 to TRBJ1-5; no clear D gene. This material consisted of unstimulated CD4+ T cells sorted from spleen or lymph node cells, taken before intestinal transplant. Written as DNA, the CDR3 is TGTGCCAGCAGTGTGTACGGGGGCAATCAGCCCCAGCATTTT. Protein sequence: CASSVYGGNQPQHF.